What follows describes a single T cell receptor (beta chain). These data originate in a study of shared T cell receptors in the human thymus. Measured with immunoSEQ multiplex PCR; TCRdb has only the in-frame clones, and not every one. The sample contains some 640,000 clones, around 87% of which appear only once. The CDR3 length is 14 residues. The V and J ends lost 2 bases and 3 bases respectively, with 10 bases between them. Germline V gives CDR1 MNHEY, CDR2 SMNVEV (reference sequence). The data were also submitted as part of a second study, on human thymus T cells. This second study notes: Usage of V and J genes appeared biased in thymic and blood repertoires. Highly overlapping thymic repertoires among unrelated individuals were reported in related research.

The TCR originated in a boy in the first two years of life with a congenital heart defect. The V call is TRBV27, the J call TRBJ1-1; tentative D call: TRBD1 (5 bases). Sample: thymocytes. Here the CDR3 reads CASSLQGRYTEAFF. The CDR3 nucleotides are TGTGCCAGCAGTTTACAGGGAAGATACACTGAAGCTTTCTTT.